This TCR beta chain is from a study of resident and recirculating memory T cells in vitiligo. Sequencing used immunoSEQ multiplex PCR; TCRdb keeps in-frame clones, though not all of them. The sample has tens of thousands of clones, about 90% seen once. Study-level results: No unique dominant TCR clone was found in vitiligo lesions.

As concerns this clone: Antigen unknown.

Stable patients also lacked confetti depigmentation, a sign of active vitiligo. No vitiligo treatment was given during the prior three months. This CDR3 region has 15 residues. Trimming took 5 bases from V and 10 from J; bases not matched to a gene: 13. Germline CDR1 and CDR2: SGHRS and YFSETQ. The sequencing sample was made of blood. This TCR derives from a male donor with vitiligo. V gene TRBV5-1 combines with J gene TRBJ2-1; 9 bases agree with TRBD2. For the CDR3, the DNA is TGCGCCAGCAGGCAAAGCGCTAGCGGGACGACCGAGCAGTTCTTC. Protein: CASRQSASGTTEQFF. Filled out from reference TRBV5-1 and TRBJ2-1, the complete variable domain reads KAGVTQTPRYLIKTRGQQVTLSCSPISGHRSVSWYQQTPGQGLQFLFEYFSETQRNKGNFPGRFSGRQFSNSRSEMNVSTLELGDSALYLCASRQSASGTTEQFFGPGTRLTVL.